The 19 T cell receptor beta chains presented below share a single source sample, sequenced in a study of CD8+ T cells in alopecia areata (dated by TCRdb to the late 2010s). The library was prepared using the immunoSEQ multiplex PCR assay. To provide template for TCR sequencing, every sample had RNA extracted and reverse transcribed into cDNA. Not all clones reach the TCRdb copy of this immuneACCESS table, which keeps in-frame sequences only. Checked studies attribute under half of the gap to unresolved V genes and leave the rest unexplained. The sample table lists hundreds of thousands of clones, around two thirds of them with a count of one. The ten top clones hold around 1.2% of the sample. This specimen's time point label, interpreted: baseline before oral tofacitinib. The specimen was CD4+ T cells sorted from blood, collected at week 0. The receptor set was obtained from a human donor with alopecia areata.

This clone has a handful of counts. Other DNA sequences of this sample code for an identical CDR3. The chain combines TRBV6-1 with TRBJ2-1; a possible D gene is TRBD1 (6 bases). Germline V gene sequence: CDR1 MNHNS, CDR2 SASEGT. V lost 4 bases and J 10 bases, leaving 11 bases between the germline ends. This CDR3 has 12 residues. Written as DNA, the CDR3 is TGTGCCAGCAGTGCACAGGGTAACGAGCAGTTCTTC. Its translation is CASSAQGNEQFF.

The rearrangement links TRBV15 to TRBJ2-1; 11 bases align to TRBD2. Germline V gene data show CDR1 as LNHNV and CDR2 as YYDKDF (reference sequence). Losses at the gene ends were 2 bases for V and 4 bases for J; bases not matched to a gene: 7. This CDR3 is 17 amino acids long. The CDR3 here is CATSRPIAGGLYNEQFF. DNA for the CDR3: TGTGCCACCAGCAGACCTATAGCGGGGGGGCTTTACAATGAGCAGTTCTTC.

J is TRBJ1-5 and V is TRBV30, with TRBD1 identical over 7 bases. V lost 2 bases to trimming and J lost 4 bases; unmatched junction nucleotides: 5. The CDR3 extends over 14 amino acids. The germline gives CDR1 GTSNPN, CDR2 SVGIG (reference sequence). The DNA for the CDR3 is TGTGCCTGGAGTACTGGGACAGCAAATCAGCCCCAGCATTTT. Amino acids: CAWSTGTANQPQHF.

This clone was counted once. The chain has TRBV2 and TRBJ2-3; maybe TRBD2 (5 bases). CDR3 length: 16 amino acids. The V gene's germline CDR1 is SNHLY and CDR2 FYNNEI. The ends were cut back, 1 base at V and 4 bases at J, with 15 bases in the middle. The CDR3 sequence is CASSEGGFGVADTQYF. CDR3 coding DNA: TGTGCCAGCAGTGAAGGAGGGTTCGGGGTCGCAGATACGCAGTATTTT.

The rearrangement links TRBV7-3 to TRBJ2-5; D unclear. Germline lookup yields CDR1 SGHTA and CDR2 FQGTGA. This CDR3 comprises 14 residues. V dropped 1 base and J dropped 1 base, with 7 bases sitting between them. CDR3 nucleotides: TGTGCCAGCAGCTTAATGGCAGGCCAAGAGACCCAGTACTTC. Protein product: CASSLMAGQETQYF.

The rearrangement joins TRBV7-2 to TRBJ2-3, with 7 bases that match TRBD2. J lost 6 bases, V lost 0 bases, and 12 bases had no gene match. Germline CDR1 SGHTA, CDR2 FQGNSA. This CDR3 comprises 17 residues. The CDR3 region is CASSLALSSGPADTQYF. CDR3 in DNA: TGTGCCAGCAGCTTAGCGCTGTCTAGCGGACCCGCGGATACGCAGTATTTT.

This clone was detected only a few times. The gene calls are TRBV19 and TRBJ1-1; 8 bases line up with TRBD1. This CDR3 is built from 16 residues. Losses at the gene ends were 5 bases for V and 1 base for J; bases not matched to a gene: 9. Germline CDR1 and CDR2: LNHDA and SQIVND (reference sequence). The DNA for the CDR3 is TGTGCCAGTAGTTTCTCGACAGGGGCTGGGAACACTGAAGCTTTCTTT. This sequence encodes CASSFSTGAGNTEAFF.

The rearrangement uses TRBV5-6 and TRBJ1-6; TRBD1 matches 7 bases. V was pared by 3 bases and J by 7 bases, with 10 bases of the junction left unmatched. Germline lookup yields CDR1 SGHDT and CDR2 YYEEEE. CDR3 length: 16 amino acids. CDR3 DNA sequence: TGTGCCAGCAGCTCCGACCTGGGACAGCGCAATTCACCCCTCCACTTT. It is translated as CASSSDLGQRNSPLHF.

In its sample, this clone was seen a few times. V is TRBV29-1 and J is TRBJ1-1; TRBD1 matches at 7 bases. V shed 7 bases and J 5 bases; nucleotides not matched to a gene: 7. This CDR3 is 12 amino acids long. Germline V lookup: CDR1 SQVTM, CDR2 ANQGSEA. CDR3: CSGGQRGTEAFF. The CDR3 DNA is TGCAGCGGGGGACAGAGGGGTACTGAAGCTTTCTTT.

The chain uses TRBV9 and TRBJ2-3; unclear D gene. V was shortened by 4 bases and J by 4 bases, with 19 bases between the two germline ends. Germline values: CDR1 SGDLS, CDR2 YYNGEE. The length of the CDR3 is 16 residues. DNA for the CDR3: TGTGCCAGCAGCCCCTCCTCTGGGAACCATGCAGATACGCAGTATTTT. It is translated as CASSPSSGNHADTQYF. Full variable domain (rest looked up from reference TRBV9 and TRBJ2-3): DSGVTQTPKHLITATGQRVTLRCSPRSGDLSVYWYQQSLDQGLQFLIQYYNGEERAKGNILERFSAQQFPDLHSELNLSSLELGDSALYFCASSPSSGNHADTQYFGPGTRLTVL.

The V gene is TRBV4-1, the J gene TRBJ2-7; no reliable D call. V gave up 0 bases and J gave up 4 bases, with 7 bases separating them. This CDR3 region has 13 residues. In germline, CDR1 is MGHRA, CDR2 YSYEKL. The CDR3 sequence: CASSQDNGYEQYF. The CDR3 nucleotides are TGCGCCAGCAGCCAAGATAACGGGTACGAGCAGTACTTC.

DNA for the CDR3: TGTGCCAGCAGTGACGGGACCCGCAATGAGCAGTTCTTC. Protein sequence: CASSDGTRNEQFF. V is TRBV6-4 and J is TRBJ2-1; either TRBD1 or TRBD2 may supply D (5 bases each). The CDR3 covers 13 residues. CDR1 and CDR2 (germline): MRHNA, SNTAGT. With 2 bases removed from V and 6 bases from J, the gap between germline ends came to 8 bases.

The chain is built from TRBV14 and TRBJ1-6; TRBD1 is a possible D gene (6 bases). Germline loops: CDR1 SGHDN, CDR2 FVKESK. This CDR3 has 15 residues. V was pared by 2 bases and J by 6 bases, with 11 bases between. The CDR3 region has the DNA TGTGCCAGCAGCCAATGGGGGGCAGCTAATTCACCCCTCCACTTT. Its translation is CASSQWGAANSPLHF.

CDR3 coding DNA: TGTGCCAGCAGCTTGGATGCGGGGATCAGGGTATACGAGCAGTACTTC. This sequence encodes CASSLDAGIRVYEQYF. The chain employs TRBV5-6 and TRBJ2-7; the D gene is possibly TRBD2 (6 bases). Germline V lookup: CDR1 SGHDT, CDR2 YYEEEE. The CDR3 sequence is 16 residues long. V shed 0 bases and J shed 4 bases, with 17 bases lying between them.

The gene calls are TRBV29-1 and TRBJ2-3, with 9 positions matching TRBD2. Germline-derived CDR1 and CDR2 are SQVTM and ANQGSEA. Losses at the gene ends were 6 bases for V and 6 bases for J; bases not matched to a gene: 10. The CDR3 runs to 14 residues. The CDR3 sequence: CSVRTAGGLDTQYF. The CDR3 DNA reads as TGCAGCGTCCGAACGGCGGGGGGGCTGGATACGCAGTATTTT.

The CDR3 protein is CASRRTSNTDTQYF. As DNA, the CDR3 is TGTGCCAGCAGGAGGACTTCGAACACAGATACGCAGTATTTT. This chain joins TRBV2 and TRBJ2-3; possibly TRBD2 for D (5 bases). The CDR3 consists of 14 residues. Trimming removed 6 bases at V and 2 bases at J, with 12 bases between. Germline CDR1 SNHLY, CDR2 FYNNEI. Complete variable domain (other parts from reference TRBV2 and TRBJ2-3): EPEVTQTPSHQVTQMGQEVILRCVPISNHLYFYWYRQILGQKVEFLVSFYNNEISEKSEIFDDQFSVERPDGSNFTLKIRSTKLEDSAMYFCASRRTSNTDTQYFGPGTRLTVL.

This sequence joins TRBV29-1 and TRBJ2-2; the D gene is possibly TRBD1 (6 bases). Germline lookup yields CDR1 SQVTM and CDR2 ANQGSEA. Between the trimmed V and J ends, which lost 2 bases and 3 bases, there was a span of 10 bases. This CDR3 has 14 amino acids. Here the CDR3 DNA reads TGCAGCGTTGAACGGACAGCAGACACCGGGGAGCTGTTTTTT. Amino acid sequence: CSVERTADTGELFF.

This clone was observed a handful of times. This CDR3 is CASSQEPGPKAGEQYF. The CDR3 DNA reads TGTGCCAGCAGCCAAGAACCCGGACCAAAAGCGGGCGAGCAGTACTTC. V gene TRBV4-2 combines with J gene TRBJ2-7; TRBD2 is a possible D gene (6 bases). This CDR3 is built from 16 residues. Germline V gene sequence: CDR1 LGHNA, CDR2 YNFKEQ. Trimming took 0 bases from V and 6 from J, leaving 18 bases between them.

A few counts support this clone. The DNA for the CDR3 is TGTGCCACCAGCAGAGATCGTCAGCCCCAGCATTTT. The encoded protein is CATSRDRQPQHF. The V gene is TRBV15, the J gene TRBJ1-5; D is ambiguous. The CDR3 has 12 amino acids. Trimming cost V 0 bases and J 6 bases, with 3 bases left between them. CDR1 LNHNV and CDR2 YYDKDF come from the germline V gene (reference sequence).